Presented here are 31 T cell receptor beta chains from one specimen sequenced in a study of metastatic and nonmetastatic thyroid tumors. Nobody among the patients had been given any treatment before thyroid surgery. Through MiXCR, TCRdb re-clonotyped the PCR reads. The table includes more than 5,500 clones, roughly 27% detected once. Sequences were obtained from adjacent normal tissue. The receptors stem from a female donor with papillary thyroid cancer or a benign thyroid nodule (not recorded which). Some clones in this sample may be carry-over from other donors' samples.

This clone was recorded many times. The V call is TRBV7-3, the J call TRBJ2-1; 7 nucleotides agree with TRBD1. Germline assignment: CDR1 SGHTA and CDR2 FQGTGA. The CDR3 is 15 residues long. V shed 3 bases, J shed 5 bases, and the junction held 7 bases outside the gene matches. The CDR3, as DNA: TGTGCCAGCAGCTTCCGGCAGGGGGTAAACAATGAGCAGTTCTTC. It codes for CASSFRQGVNNEQFF.

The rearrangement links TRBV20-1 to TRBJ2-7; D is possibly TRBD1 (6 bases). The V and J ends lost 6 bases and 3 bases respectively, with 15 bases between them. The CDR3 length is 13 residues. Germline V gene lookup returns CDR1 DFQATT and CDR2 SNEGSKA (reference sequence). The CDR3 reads CSADNRASYEQYF. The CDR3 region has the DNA TGCAGTGCCGATAACAGGGCCAGCTACGAGCAGTACTTC.

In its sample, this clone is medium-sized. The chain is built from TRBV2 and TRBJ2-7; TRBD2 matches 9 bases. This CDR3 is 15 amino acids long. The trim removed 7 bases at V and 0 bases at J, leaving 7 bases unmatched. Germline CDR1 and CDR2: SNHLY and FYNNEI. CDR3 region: CASNLSGRFSYEQYF. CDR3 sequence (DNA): TGTGCCAGCAACCTGAGCGGGAGGTTCTCCTACGAGCAGTACTTC.

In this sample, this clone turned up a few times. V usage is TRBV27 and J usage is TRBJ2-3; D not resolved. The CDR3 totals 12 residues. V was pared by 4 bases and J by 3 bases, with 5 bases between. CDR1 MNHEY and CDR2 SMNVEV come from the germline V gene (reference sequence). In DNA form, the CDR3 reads TGTGCCAGCAGTTGGGCGACAGATACGCAGTATTTT. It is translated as CASSWATDTQYF.

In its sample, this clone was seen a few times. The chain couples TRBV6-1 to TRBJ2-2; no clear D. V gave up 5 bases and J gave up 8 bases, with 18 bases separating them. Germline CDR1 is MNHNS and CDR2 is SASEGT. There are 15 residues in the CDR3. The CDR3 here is CASSHRTGLSGELFF. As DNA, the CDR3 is TGTGCCAGCAGTCATAGGACCGGATTGTCGGGGGAGCTGTTTTTT.

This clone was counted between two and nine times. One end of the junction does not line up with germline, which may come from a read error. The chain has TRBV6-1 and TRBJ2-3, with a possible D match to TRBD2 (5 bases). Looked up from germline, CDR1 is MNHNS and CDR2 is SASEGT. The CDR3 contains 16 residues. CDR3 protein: CASSKSVRVSTDTQYF. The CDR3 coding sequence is TGTGCCAGCAGTAAGAGCGTGAGGGTAAGCACAGATACTCAGTATTTT.

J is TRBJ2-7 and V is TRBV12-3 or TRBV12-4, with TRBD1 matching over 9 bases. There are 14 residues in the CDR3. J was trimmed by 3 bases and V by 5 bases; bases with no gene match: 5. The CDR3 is CASSMTGGNYEQYF. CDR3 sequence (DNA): TGTGCCAGCAGTATGACAGGGGGGAACTACGAGCAGTACTTC.

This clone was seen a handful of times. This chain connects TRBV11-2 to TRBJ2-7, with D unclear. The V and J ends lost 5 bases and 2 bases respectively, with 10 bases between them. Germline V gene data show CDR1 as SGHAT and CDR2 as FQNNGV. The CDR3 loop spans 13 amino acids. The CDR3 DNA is TGTGCCAGCAGCCAGTCAGGTACCTACGAGCAGTACTTC. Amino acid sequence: CASSQSGTYEQYF. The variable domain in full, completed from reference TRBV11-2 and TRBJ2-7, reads EAGVAQSPRYKIIEKRQSVAFWCNPISGHATLYWYQQILGQGPKLLIQFQNNGVVDDSQLPKDRFSAERLKGVDSTLKIQPAKLEDSAVYLCASSQSGTYEQYFGPGTRLTVT.

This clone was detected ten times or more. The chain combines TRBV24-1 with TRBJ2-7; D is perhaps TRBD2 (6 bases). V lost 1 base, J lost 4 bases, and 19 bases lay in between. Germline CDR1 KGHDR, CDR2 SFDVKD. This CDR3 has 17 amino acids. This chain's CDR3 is CATSDFGGRRPWYEQYF. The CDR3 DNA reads TGTGCCACCAGTGATTTCGGAGGGAGAAGGCCGTGGTACGAGCAGTACTTC.

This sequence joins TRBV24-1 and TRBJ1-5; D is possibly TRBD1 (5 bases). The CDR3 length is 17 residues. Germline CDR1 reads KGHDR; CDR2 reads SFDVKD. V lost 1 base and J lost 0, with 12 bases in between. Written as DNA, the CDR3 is TGTGCCACCAGTGATTTTCCGGAAGGACATAGCAATCAGCCCCAGCATTTT. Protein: CATSDFPEGHSNQPQHF.

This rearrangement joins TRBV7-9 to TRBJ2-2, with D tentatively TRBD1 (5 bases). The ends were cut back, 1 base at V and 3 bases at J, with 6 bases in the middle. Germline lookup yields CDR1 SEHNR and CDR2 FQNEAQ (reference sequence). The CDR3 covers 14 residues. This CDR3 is CASSLGQYTGELFF. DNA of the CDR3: TGTGCCAGCAGCTTAGGACAGTACACCGGGGAGCTGTTTTTT.

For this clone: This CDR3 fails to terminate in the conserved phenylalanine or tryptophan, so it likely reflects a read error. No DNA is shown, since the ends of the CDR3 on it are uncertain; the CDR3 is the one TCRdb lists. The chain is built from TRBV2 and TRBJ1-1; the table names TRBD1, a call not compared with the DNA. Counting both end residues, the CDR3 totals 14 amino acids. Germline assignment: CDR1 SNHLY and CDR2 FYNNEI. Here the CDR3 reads CASSLDRWGTEACY.

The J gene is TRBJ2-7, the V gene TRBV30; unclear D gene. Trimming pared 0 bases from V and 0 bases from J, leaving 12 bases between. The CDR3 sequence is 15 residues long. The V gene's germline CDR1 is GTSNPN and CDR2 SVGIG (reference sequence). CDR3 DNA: TGTGCCTGGAGTGTTGGTCTCGATAGCTCCTACGAGCAGTACTTC. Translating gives CAWSVGLDSSYEQYF.

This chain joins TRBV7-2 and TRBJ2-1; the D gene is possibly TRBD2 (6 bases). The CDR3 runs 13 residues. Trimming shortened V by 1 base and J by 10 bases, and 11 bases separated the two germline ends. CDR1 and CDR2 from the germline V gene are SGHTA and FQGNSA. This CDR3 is CASSLVASAEQFF. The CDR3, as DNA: TGTGCCAGCAGCTTAGTTGCTAGCGCAGAGCAGTTCTTC. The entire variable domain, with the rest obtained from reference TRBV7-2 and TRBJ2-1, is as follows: GAGVSQSPSNKVTEKGKDVELRCDPISGHTALYWYRQSLGQGLEFLIYFQGNSAPDKSGLPSDRFSAERTGGSVSTLTIQRTQQEDSAVYLCASSLVASAEQFFGPGTRLTVL.

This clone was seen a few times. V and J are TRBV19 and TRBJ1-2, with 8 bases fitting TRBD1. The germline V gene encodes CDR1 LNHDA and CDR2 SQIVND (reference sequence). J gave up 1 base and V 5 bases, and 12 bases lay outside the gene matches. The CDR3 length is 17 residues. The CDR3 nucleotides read TGTGCCAGTAGTGGTATAGAGGGACAGGCATTTAACTATGGCTACACCTTC. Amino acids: CASSGIEGQAFNYGYTF.

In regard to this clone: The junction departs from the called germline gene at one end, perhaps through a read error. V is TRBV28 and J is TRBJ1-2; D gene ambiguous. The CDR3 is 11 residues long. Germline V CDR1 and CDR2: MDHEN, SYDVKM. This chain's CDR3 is CASSGSYCYTF. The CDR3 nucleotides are TGTGCCAGCAGTGGGTCCTATTGCTACACCTTC.

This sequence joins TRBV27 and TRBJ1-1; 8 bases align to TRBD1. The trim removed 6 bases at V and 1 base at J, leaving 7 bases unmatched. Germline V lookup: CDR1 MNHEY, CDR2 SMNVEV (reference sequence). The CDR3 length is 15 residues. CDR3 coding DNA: TGTGCCAGCAGACCACTCGGACAGGGGAACACTGAAGCTTTCTTT. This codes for CASRPLGQGNTEAFF.

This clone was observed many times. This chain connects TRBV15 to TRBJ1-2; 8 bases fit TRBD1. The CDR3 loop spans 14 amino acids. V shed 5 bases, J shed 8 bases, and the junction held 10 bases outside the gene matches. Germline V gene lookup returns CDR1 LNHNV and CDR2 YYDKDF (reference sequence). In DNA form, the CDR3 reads TGTGCCACCAGCTATACAGGGGGAAGGGGCGGCTACACCTTC. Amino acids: CATSYTGGRGGYTF.

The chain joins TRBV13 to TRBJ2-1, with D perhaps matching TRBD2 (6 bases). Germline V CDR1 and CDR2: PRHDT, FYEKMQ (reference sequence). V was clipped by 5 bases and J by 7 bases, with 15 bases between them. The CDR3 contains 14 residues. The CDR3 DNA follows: TGTGCCAGCAGCCCGTCCCGACTAGAAAATGAGCAGTTCTTC. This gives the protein CASSPSRLENEQFF.

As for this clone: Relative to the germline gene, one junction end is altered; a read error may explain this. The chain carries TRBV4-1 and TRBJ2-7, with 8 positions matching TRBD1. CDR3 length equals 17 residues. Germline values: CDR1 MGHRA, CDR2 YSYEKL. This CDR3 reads CASSRYHEQGEFCEQYF. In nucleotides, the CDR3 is TGCGCCAGCAGCCGATACCACGAACAGGGGGAATTCTGCGAGCAGTACTTT.

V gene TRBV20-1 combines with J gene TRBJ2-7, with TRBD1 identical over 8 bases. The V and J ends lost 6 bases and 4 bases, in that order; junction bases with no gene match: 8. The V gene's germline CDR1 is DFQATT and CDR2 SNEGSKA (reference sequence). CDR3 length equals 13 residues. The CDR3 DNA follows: TGCAGTGCAACCGACAGGGGTCTTTACGAGCAGTACTTC. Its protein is CSATDRGLYEQYF.

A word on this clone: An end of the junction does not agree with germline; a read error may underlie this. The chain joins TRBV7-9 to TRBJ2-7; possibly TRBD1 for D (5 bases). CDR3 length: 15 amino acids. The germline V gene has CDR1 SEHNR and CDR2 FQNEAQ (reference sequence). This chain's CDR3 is CASSRPDRPAYEQCF. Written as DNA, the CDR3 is TGTGCCAGCAGCCGTCCTGACAGACCAGCCTACGAGCAGTGCTTC.

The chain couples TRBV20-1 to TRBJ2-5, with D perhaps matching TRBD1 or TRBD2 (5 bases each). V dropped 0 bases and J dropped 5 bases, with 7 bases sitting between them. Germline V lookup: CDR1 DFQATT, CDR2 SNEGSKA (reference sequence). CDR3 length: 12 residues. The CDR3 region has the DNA TGCAGTGCTAGAGATGAGGGGGAGACCCAGTACTTC. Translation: CSARDEGETQYF.

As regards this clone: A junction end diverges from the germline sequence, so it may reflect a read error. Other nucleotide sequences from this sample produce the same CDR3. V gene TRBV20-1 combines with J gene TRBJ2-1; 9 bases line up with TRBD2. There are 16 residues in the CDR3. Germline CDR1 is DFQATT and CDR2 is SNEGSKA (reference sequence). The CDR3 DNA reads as TGTAGTGCTAGAGATTACCTAGCGGGACTGGACAATGAGCAGTTCTTC. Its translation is CSARDYLAGLDNEQFF.

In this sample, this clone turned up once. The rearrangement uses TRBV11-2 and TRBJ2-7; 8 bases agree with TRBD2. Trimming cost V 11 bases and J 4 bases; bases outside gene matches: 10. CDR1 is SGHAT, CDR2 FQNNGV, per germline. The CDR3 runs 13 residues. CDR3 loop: CAEGRGAGYEQYF. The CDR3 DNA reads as TGTGCCGAGGGGCGGGGGGCCGGATACGAGCAGTACTTC.

Written as DNA, the CDR3 is TGTGCCAGCAAACATAAGGACAGTCTCCACAATCAGCCCCAGCATTTT. As protein: CASKHKDSLHNQPQHF. The V and J genes are TRBV28 and TRBJ1-5; a weak D match, TRBD1 (6 bases). Trimming took off 7 bases at V and 3 bases at J, with 19 bases between the two ends. Germline CDR1 is MDHEN and CDR2 is SYDVKM. The length of the CDR3 is 16 residues.

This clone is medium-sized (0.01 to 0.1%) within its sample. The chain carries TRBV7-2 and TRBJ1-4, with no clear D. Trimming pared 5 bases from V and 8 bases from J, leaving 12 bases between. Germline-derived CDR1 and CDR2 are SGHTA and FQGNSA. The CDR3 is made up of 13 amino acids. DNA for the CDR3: TGTGCCAGCAGCCGCCTGGTAGGAGAAAAACTGTTTTTT. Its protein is CASSRLVGEKLFF.

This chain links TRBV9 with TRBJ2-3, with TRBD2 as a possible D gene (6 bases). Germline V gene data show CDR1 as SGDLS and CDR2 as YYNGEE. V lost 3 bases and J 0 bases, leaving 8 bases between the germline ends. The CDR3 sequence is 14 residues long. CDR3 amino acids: CASSGGTSTDTQYF. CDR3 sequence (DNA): TGTGCCAGCAGCGGAGGGACTAGCACAGATACGCAGTATTTT.

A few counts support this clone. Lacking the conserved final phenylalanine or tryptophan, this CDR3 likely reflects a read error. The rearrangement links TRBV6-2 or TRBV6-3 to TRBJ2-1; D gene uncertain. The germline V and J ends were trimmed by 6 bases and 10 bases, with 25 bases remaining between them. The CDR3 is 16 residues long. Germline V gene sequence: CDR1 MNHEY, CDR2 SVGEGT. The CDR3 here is CASSPTGPIESEEQFL. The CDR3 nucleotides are TGTGCCAGCAGCCCCACCGGACCCATAGAGTCGGAAGAGCAGTTCTTA.

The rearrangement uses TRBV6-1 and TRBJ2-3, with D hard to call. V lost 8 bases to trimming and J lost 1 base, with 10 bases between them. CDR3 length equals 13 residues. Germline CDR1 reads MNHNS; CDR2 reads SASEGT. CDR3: CASSGRRTDTQYF. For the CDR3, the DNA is TGTGCCAGCTCGGGTCGGCGCACAGATACGCAGTATTTT.

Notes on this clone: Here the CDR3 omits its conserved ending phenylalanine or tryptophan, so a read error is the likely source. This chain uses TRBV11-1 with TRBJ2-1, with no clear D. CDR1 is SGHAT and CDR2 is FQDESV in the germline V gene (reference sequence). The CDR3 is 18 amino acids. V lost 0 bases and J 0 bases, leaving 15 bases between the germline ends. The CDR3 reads CASSLARSYWGSYNEQFT. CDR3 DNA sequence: TGTGCCAGCAGCTTAGCGCGGTCGTACTGGGGCTCCTACAATGAGCAGTTCACC.